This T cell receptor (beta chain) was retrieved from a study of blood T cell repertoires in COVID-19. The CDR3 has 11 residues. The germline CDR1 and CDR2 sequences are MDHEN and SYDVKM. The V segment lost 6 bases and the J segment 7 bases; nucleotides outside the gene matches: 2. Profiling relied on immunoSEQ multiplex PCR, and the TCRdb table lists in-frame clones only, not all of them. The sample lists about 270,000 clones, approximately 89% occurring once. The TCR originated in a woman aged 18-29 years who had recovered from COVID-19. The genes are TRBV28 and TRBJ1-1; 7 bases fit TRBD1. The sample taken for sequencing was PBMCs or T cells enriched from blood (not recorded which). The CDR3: CASSWTGEAFF. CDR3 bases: TGTGCCAGCAGCTGGACAGGTGAAGCTTTCTTT.